This TCR beta chain comes out of a study of molecular identifiers for immune sequencing clone quantification. TCRdb recomputed calls from the PCR reads with MiXCR, one row per CDR3 protein. The sample lists tens of thousands of distinct CDR3 sequences, roughly 23% seen once, with approximately 0.99% in the top ten. On this clonotype itself: A much larger clone differs from this one at a single base, so this may be a read error.

CDR3 length: 15 residues. V lost 2 bases to trimming and J lost 2 bases, with 12 bases between them. Germline V CDR1 and CDR2: SSHAT, FNYEAQ (reference sequence). This receptor was identified in a human donor in good health. Some libraries in this study had Jurkat cell RNA spiked in. The V call is TRBV7-7, the J call TRBJ2-5; D gene ambiguous. The sequenced material came from naive CD8+ T cells from blood, with Jurkat cell RNA spiked in. As to subset: FACS-sorted CD8+CD4-CCR7+CD45RA+ naive T cells. The CDR3 spells CASSLIDTGQETQYF. The CDR3 DNA reads TGTGCCAGCAGCTTAATTGACACGGGTCAAGAGACCCAGTACTTC.